This T cell receptor beta chain originates from a study of tumor-infiltrating lymphocytes in localized non-small cell lung cancer. Germline CDR1 reads SGHNT; CDR2 reads YYREEE (reference sequence). The CDR3 covers 13 residues. Deletions cut 10 bases from V and 4 bases from J, with 16 bases between. Using immunoSEQ multiplex PCR, the repertoire was profiled, and TCRdb retains in-frame clones only, with some absent. The repertoire consists of under 20,000 clones, with 70% to 80% occurring once and the leading ten covering approximately 8.6%. The sample was lung tumor tissue. The rearrangement links TRBV5-4 to TRBJ2-3; a possible D gene is TRBD2 (7 bases). The receptor's source is a human donor with non-small cell lung cancer. This CDR3 is CAGLRGGADTQYF. CDR3 DNA: TGTGCCGGCTTAAGGGGGGGAGCAGATACGCAGTATTTT.